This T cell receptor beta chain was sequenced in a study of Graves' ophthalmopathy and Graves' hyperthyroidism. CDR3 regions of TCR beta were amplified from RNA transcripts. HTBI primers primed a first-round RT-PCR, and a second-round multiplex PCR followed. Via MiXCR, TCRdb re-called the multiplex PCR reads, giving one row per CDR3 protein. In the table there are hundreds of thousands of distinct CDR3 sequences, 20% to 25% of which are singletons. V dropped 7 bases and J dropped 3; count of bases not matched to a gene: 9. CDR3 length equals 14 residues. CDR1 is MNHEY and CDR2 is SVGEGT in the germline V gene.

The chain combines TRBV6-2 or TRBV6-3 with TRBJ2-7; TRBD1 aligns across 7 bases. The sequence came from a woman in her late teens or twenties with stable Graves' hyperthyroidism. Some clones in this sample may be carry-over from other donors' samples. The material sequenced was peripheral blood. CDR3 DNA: TGTGCCAGCACTCGGGACAGCAACAACTACGAGCAGTACTTC. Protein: CASTRDSNNYEQYF.